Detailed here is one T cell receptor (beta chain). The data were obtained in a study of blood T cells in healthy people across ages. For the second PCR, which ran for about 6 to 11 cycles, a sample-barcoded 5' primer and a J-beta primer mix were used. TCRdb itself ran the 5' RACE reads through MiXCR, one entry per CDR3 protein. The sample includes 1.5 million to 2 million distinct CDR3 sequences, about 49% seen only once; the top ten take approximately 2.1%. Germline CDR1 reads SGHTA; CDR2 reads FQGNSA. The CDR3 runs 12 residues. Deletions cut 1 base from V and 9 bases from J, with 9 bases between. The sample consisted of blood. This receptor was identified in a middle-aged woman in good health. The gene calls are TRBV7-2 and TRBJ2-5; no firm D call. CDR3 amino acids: CASSLEIVAQYF. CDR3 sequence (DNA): TGTGCCAGCAGCTTAGAGATAGTGGCCCAGTACTTC.